This TCR beta chain came from a study of CD8 T cells in Susac syndrome. Findings of the study overall: CD8+ clonal expansion in Susac peaked in TEMRA cells and active patients.

Random hexamers were used to reverse transcribe roughly 0.45 to 1 ug of RNA. Coverage of TCR beta CDR3 amplification by immunoSEQ multiplex PCR extended to 54 Vbeta and 13 Jbeta. Each CDR3 protein is one row after TCRdb ran MiXCR on the immunoSEQ multiplex PCR reads. Among some 110,000 distinct CDR3 sequences listed, 85% to 95% were seen once. The sequenced target, TCR beta, came from blood CD8+ and CD4+ T cells. V lost 7 bases, J lost 1 base, and 9 bases lay in between. The CDR3 covers 13 residues. As regards this clonotype: Its matching antigen is unknown.

Sequencing was performed on CD8+ T cells from PBMCs. The rearrangement joins TRBV12-3 or TRBV12-4 to TRBJ2-3; D remains ambiguous. The source of this sequence is a human donor with Susac syndrome. The CDR3 region is CASNIWRTDTQYF. For the CDR3, the DNA is TGTGCCAGCAATATCTGGCGCACAGATACGCAGTATTTT.